The next 28 T cell receptor beta chains were all read from a single sample in a study of blood T cell repertoires in COVID-19. Clones were sequenced by immunoSEQ multiplex PCR, and TCRdb holds only the in-frame ones, with some missing. The sample holds nearly 250,000 clones, 86% seen once. Material for sequencing was PBMCs or T cells enriched from blood (not recorded which). These receptors were collected from a woman aged 45-59 years who had recovered from COVID-19.

The V call is TRBV12-3 or TRBV12-4, the J call TRBJ1-4, with 7 positions matching TRBD1. The CDR3 loop spans 13 amino acids. V trimming: 3 bases; J trimming: 5 bases; junction bases outside the gene matches: 0. This CDR3 is CASSLTGNEKLFF. CDR3 sequence (DNA): TGTGCCAGCAGTTTGACAGGGAATGAAAAACTGTTTTTT.

The chain employs TRBV19 and TRBJ2-4, with 9 bases identical to TRBD2. Germline CDR1 reads LNHDA; CDR2 reads SQIVND (reference sequence). After removal of 7 bases from V and 8 bases from J, the junction contained 15 bases not matched to a gene. CDR3 length equals 16 residues. The CDR3 DNA is TGTGCCAGTACCTCCGAGCGGGGGGCCAGGCGGGACATTCAGTACTTC. It yields the protein CASTSERGARRDIQYF. Drawing the rest from reference TRBV19 and TRBJ2-4, the complete variable domain is DGGITQSPKYLFRKEGQNVTLSCEQNLNHDAMYWYRQDPGQGLRLIYYSQIVNDFQKGDIAEGYSVSREKKESFPLTVTSAQKNPTAFYLCASTSERGARRDIQYFGAGTRLSVL.

This clone is a singleton in its sample. The genes are TRBV18 and TRBJ1-5, with 11 bases fitting TRBD1. This CDR3 has 16 amino acids. V shed 3 bases and J 5 bases; nucleotides not matched to a gene: 6. Germline values: CDR1 KGHSH, CDR2 LQKENI. CDR3 loop: CASSPYGTGGYQPQHF. CDR3 nucleotide sequence: TGTGCCAGCTCACCTTACGGGACAGGGGGTTATCAGCCCCAGCATTTT. Complete variable domain (other parts from reference TRBV18 and TRBJ1-5): NAGVMQNPRHLVRRRGQEARLRCSPMKGHSHVYWYRQLPEEGLKFMVYLQKENIIDESGMPKERFSAEFPKEGPSILRIQQVVRGDSAAYFCASSPYGTGGYQPQHFGDGTRLSIL.

The V and J genes are TRBV11-3 and TRBJ2-2; 9 nucleotides align to TRBD1. With V trimmed by 5 bases and J by 4 bases, 5 bases remained unmatched. This CDR3 comprises 15 residues. In germline, CDR1 is SGHNT, CDR2 YENEEA. The CDR3 reads CASSAGTGTTGELFF. In DNA, the CDR3 is TGTGCCAGCAGCGCTGGGACAGGGACCACCGGGGAGCTGTTTTTT.

This chain uses TRBV5-1 with TRBJ1-3; D perhaps matches TRBD1 (5 bases). V lost 3 bases, J lost 7 bases, and 14 bases lay in between. CDR3 length: 14 residues. CDR1 and CDR2 from the germline V gene are SGHRS and YFSETQ. CDR3 nucleotides: TGCGCCAGCAGCTCCGGGGGAGGCGAGAACACCATATATTTT. Amino acids: CASSSGGGENTIYF.

The chain has TRBV19 and TRBJ2-3, with 12 bases matching TRBD2. Germline values: CDR1 LNHDA, CDR2 SQIVND (reference sequence). V shed 9 bases and J 5 bases; nucleotides not matched to a gene: 9. This CDR3 is 15 amino acids long. CDR3 residues: CASASSGGAVDTQYF. For the CDR3, the DNA is TGTGCCAGCGCTTCTAGCGGGGGGGCCGTAGATACGCAGTATTTT.

The CDR3 is CASSPKGLAGAPYNEQFF. CDR3 DNA: TGTGCCAGCAGCCCGAAGGGACTAGCGGGAGCCCCCTACAATGAGCAGTTCTTC. J is TRBJ2-1 and V is TRBV11-2; TRBD2 agrees at 14 bases. Germline CDR1 SGHAT, CDR2 FQNNGV. The J segment lost 2 bases and the V segment lost 5 bases, leaving 8 bases of the junction unmatched. The length of the CDR3 is 18 residues.

J is TRBJ2-3 and V is TRBV7-2, with D maybe TRBD2 (6 bases). Trimming cost V 4 bases and J 4 bases, with 15 bases left between them. The germline V gene encodes CDR1 SGHTA and CDR2 FQGNSA. The CDR3 is made up of 15 amino acids. As DNA, the CDR3 is TGTGCCAGCAGCTCCCGACTAGTAGGTGCAGATACGCAGTATTTT. The encoded protein is CASSSRLVGADTQYF.

J is TRBJ2-1 and V is TRBV4-1; unclear D gene. Trimming removed 1 base from V and 6 bases from J, with 10 bases in between. This CDR3 comprises 14 residues. Germline CDR1 and CDR2: MGHRA and YSYEKL. CDR3 sequence: CASSQVPPRNEQFF. CDR3 coding DNA: TGCGCCAGCAGCCAAGTCCCCCCCCGCAATGAGCAGTTCTTC.

This chain joins TRBV28 and TRBJ2-3; TRBD2 agrees at 10 bases. This CDR3 region has 15 residues. V lost 9 bases and J lost 3; bases outside the gene matches: 9. CDR1 and CDR2 (germline): MDHEN, SYDVKM. DNA of the CDR3: TGTGCCAGTCCTCCCCTAGCGGGAGAGACAGATACGCAGTATTTT. It encodes CASPPLAGETDTQYF.

The rearrangement joins TRBV27 to TRBJ1-2; 9 bases line up with TRBD1. This CDR3 has 15 residues. V lost 4 bases, J lost 7 bases, and 10 bases stayed unmatched. The germline gives CDR1 MNHEY, CDR2 SMNVEV (reference sequence). CDR3 sequence (DNA): TGTGCCAGCAGTTCGTCCGGGACAGGGTTATCTGGCTACACCTTC. This sequence encodes CASSSSGTGLSGYTF.

The chain recombines TRBV6-5 with TRBJ2-7, with 7 nucleotides matching TRBD1. Germline-derived CDR1 and CDR2 are MNHEY and SVGAGI. V lost 4 bases, J lost 2 bases, and 8 bases stayed unmatched. This CDR3 has 15 amino acids. The CDR3 reads CASSSPGQTAYEQYF. For the CDR3, the DNA is TGTGCCAGCAGTTCCCCGGGACAGACGGCCTACGAGCAGTACTTC.

The chain links TRBV6-2 or TRBV6-3 to TRBJ1-6; no firm D call. Germline V CDR1 and CDR2: MNHEY, SVGEGT. The CDR3 sequence is 13 residues long. The ends were cut back, 6 bases at V and 5 bases at J, with 8 bases in the middle. CDR3: CASSRRDNSPLHF. CDR3 DNA: TGTGCCAGCAGCCGACGGGATAATTCACCCCTCCACTTT.

This sequence joins TRBV30 and TRBJ1-4; D gene uncertain. The CDR3 totals 16 residues. V was shortened by 3 bases and J by 5 bases, with 19 bases between the two germline ends. The germline V gene has CDR1 GTSNPN and CDR2 SVGIG (reference sequence). The CDR3 loop is CAWRPPERVMNEKLFF. CDR3 DNA: TGTGCCTGGAGGCCCCCGGAGCGGGTAATGAATGAAAAACTGTTTTTT.

The chain joins TRBV7-9 to TRBJ1-3; no reliable D call. The ends were cut back, 2 bases at V and 0 bases at J, with 8 bases in the middle. Germline lookup yields CDR1 SEHNR and CDR2 FQNEAQ (reference sequence). This CDR3 is built from 15 residues. CDR3 in amino acids: CASSLSGYSGNTIYF. The CDR3 coding sequence is TGTGCCAGCAGCTTATCGGGTTACTCTGGAAACACCATATATTTT.

The chain carries TRBV6-5 and TRBJ1-3, with D perhaps matching TRBD1 (5 bases). Germline CDR1 reads MNHEY; CDR2 reads SVGAGI. V lost 0 bases, J lost 4 bases, and 10 bases lay in between. This CDR3 has 15 amino acids. The CDR3 loop is CASSYSLTGGNTIYF. CDR3 bases: TGTGCCAGCAGTTACTCGTTAACAGGAGGAAACACCATATATTTT.

This clone was counted between two and nine times. V is TRBV5-4 and J is TRBJ1-4; D gene unclear. V shed 1 base and J shed 6 bases, with 13 bases lying between them. Germline CDR1 is SGHNT and CDR2 is YYREEE (reference sequence). The CDR3 has 15 residues. The CDR3 spells CASSLTGEDHEKLFF. CDR3 in DNA: TGTGCCAGCAGCTTGACCGGGGAGGACCATGAAAAACTGTTTTTT.

V and J are TRBV2 and TRBJ2-7; 10 bases match TRBD2. This CDR3 has 17 amino acids. The J segment lost 3 bases and the V segment lost 7 bases, leaving 15 bases of the junction unmatched. Germline loops: CDR1 SNHLY, CDR2 FYNNEI. The CDR3 here is CASIILAGTSQFYEQYF. The CDR3 DNA is TGTGCCAGCATAATACTAGCGGGAACCAGCCAATTCTACGAGCAGTACTTC.

The chain carries TRBV6-5 and TRBJ1-6; 7 positions match TRBD1. Germline V gene sequence: CDR1 MNHEY, CDR2 SVGAGI. The CDR3 has 14 amino acids. V lost 8 bases, J lost 7 bases, and 8 bases stayed unmatched. The CDR3 sequence: CASQRDRLNSPLHF. The CDR3 coding sequence is TGTGCCAGCCAACGGGACAGATTGAATTCACCCCTCCACTTT.

The chain employs TRBV10-3 and TRBJ2-7, with 7 bases lining up with TRBD1. V trimming: 7 bases; J trimming: 4 bases; junction bases outside the gene matches: 10. This CDR3 spans 14 amino acids. In germline, CDR1 is ENHRY, CDR2 SYGVKD. CDR3 sequence: CAIMEDRLSYEQYF. The CDR3 DNA follows: TGTGCCATCATGGAGGACAGGCTTTCGTACGAGCAGTACTTC.

This chain links TRBV2 with TRBJ2-1; D is perhaps TRBD1 (6 bases). This CDR3 has 13 amino acids. Between the trimmed V and J ends, which lost 6 bases and 7 bases, there was a span of 13 bases. CDR1 SNHLY and CDR2 FYNNEI come from the germline V gene. The CDR3 DNA is TGTGCCAGCAGCGTTACAGGGTGGAATGAGCAGTTCTTC. Protein sequence: CASSVTGWNEQFF.

There are a few counts of this clone. This chain joins TRBV11-2 and TRBJ2-7, with 8 bases that match TRBD1. CDR3 size: 17 residues. Germline V CDR1 and CDR2: SGHAT, FQNNGV. The J segment lost 0 bases and the V segment lost 8 bases, leaving 15 bases of the junction unmatched. CDR3 residues: CASGRQGKWWSSYEQYF. The CDR3 nucleotides read TGTGCCAGCGGACGACAGGGGAAGTGGTGGAGCTCCTACGAGCAGTACTTC.

This chain connects TRBV4-1 to TRBJ1-2; a possible D gene is TRBD1 (6 bases). The length of the CDR3 is 15 residues. V shed 1 base and J shed 8 bases, with 17 bases lying between them. Germline V gives CDR1 MGHRA, CDR2 YSYEKL. CDR3 protein: CASSQVDSQGGGYTF. CDR3 nucleotide sequence: TGCGCCAGCAGCCAAGTAGATTCACAGGGTGGCGGCTACACCTTC.

This chain joins TRBV5-6 and TRBJ2-1; D is perhaps TRBD1 (6 bases). The CDR3 contains 15 residues. V shed 5 bases and J shed 9 bases, with 21 bases lying between them. From germline, CDR1 is SGHDT and CDR2 YYEEEE. This chain's CDR3 is CASRQQGTPLGEQFF. CDR3 DNA sequence: TGTGCCAGCAGACAACAGGGTACCCCCCTTGGTGAGCAGTTCTTC.

V usage is TRBV19 and J usage is TRBJ2-7; TRBD1 agrees at 8 bases. The trim removed 3 bases at V and 0 bases at J, leaving 4 bases unmatched. Germline loops: CDR1 LNHDA, CDR2 SQIVND (reference sequence). The CDR3 loop spans 15 amino acids. CDR3 coding DNA: TGTGCCAGTAGTATTCAGGGGGCCGGCTCCTACGAGCAGTACTTC. Its protein product is CASSIQGAGSYEQYF.

This clone has a count of ten or more. The rearrangement joins TRBV7-2 to TRBJ2-7; D is perhaps TRBD1 (6 bases). CDR1 is SGHTA, CDR2 FQGNSA, per germline. This CDR3 has 14 amino acids. The V and J ends lost 5 bases and 1 base respectively, with 12 bases between them. This chain's CDR3 is CASSNNRVSYEQYF. The CDR3 nucleotides are TGTGCCAGCAGCAATAACAGGGTTTCCTACGAGCAGTACTTC.

Remarks on this clone: One end of the junction does not line up with germline, which may come from a read error. The chain joins TRBV28 to TRBJ1-1, with D possibly being TRBD1 (6 bases). The CDR3 consists of 12 residues. Germline-derived CDR1 and CDR2 are MDHEN and SYDVKM. The CDR3 sequence is CASSSSPGHLRF. CDR3 DNA: TGTGCCAGCAGTTCGTCACCGGGACATCTGCGGTTT.

V usage is TRBV2 and J usage is TRBJ2-7; 7 positions agree with TRBD1. Per the germline V gene, CDR1 is SNHLY and CDR2 is FYNNEI. V dropped 2 bases and J dropped 9; count of bases not matched to a gene: 4. The length of the CDR3 is 12 residues. CDR3 residues: CASSERQGVQYF. CDR3 DNA sequence: TGTGCCAGCAGTGAACGGCAGGGGGTGCAGTACTTC. Combining the CDR3 with reference TRBV2 and TRBJ2-7 gives the whole variable domain EPEVTQTPSHQVTQMGQEVILRCVPISNHLYFYWYRQILGQKVEFLVSFYNNEISEKSEIFDDQFSVERPDGSNFTLKIRSTKLEDSAMYFCASSERQGVQYFGPGTRLTVT.